The clone carrying this T cell receptor beta chain has more than one count but fewer than ten. The antigen is undetermined. Germline CDR1 reads SEHNR; CDR2 reads FQNEAQ (reference sequence). The CDR3 length is 14 residues. Trimming at V came to 2 bases and at J to 4 bases, leaving 2 bases not matched to a gene. Each cDNA held unique molecular identifiers, and template switching gave it a universal primer site. TCRdb re-called the 5' RACE reads with MiXCR, one entry per CDR3 protein. In the table there are around 530,000 distinct CDR3 sequences, over 12% of which are singletons. Healthy Caucasians, and only they, were the donors. These data originate in a study of identical twins. Study results and caveats: Recombination models fit unrelated individuals' TCR alpha sharing but underestimated twins'. The more abundant beta clonotypes in cord blood had fewer insertions, and memory repertoires did not show this.

This sample also belongs to another study, concerning yellow fever vaccine responses in identical twins.

The gene calls are TRBV7-9 and TRBJ2-4; TRBD1 agrees at 7 bases. Material for sequencing was CD4+ T cells sorted from blood. This TCR was sampled from a woman under 30 in good health. The CDR3 here is CASSLTQGKNIQYF. The CDR3 DNA follows: TGTGCCAGCAGCTTAACACAGGGGAAAAACATTCAGTACTTC.